This T cell receptor (beta chain) derives from a study of cytomegalovirus exposure and HLA in healthy donors. Study as a whole: It was reported in a later analysis that the same platform had been used for the 120 validation repertoires as for the roughly 700 first-cohort repertoires.

General study points: As was reported, the classifier diagnosed cytomegalovirus status with high specificity and sensitivity. Among TCR sequences, most were rare, though some public TCRs appeared in many donors.

Deletions cut 5 bases from V and 10 bases from J, with 15 bases between. The CDR3 runs 12 residues. The germline V gene has CDR1 GTSNPN and CDR2 SVGIG (reference sequence). Assay: immunoSEQ multiplex PCR; the TCRdb copy retains only in-frame clones and omits some. The sample shows 150,000 to 200,000 clones, approximately 80% of them seen only once. The approximately 120-subject validation cohort, separate from the 666-subject first cohort, included the donors. On this clone: As yet, its antigen is unknown.

The chain couples TRBV30 to TRBJ2-1; D may be TRBD2 (6 bases). The material sequenced was PBMCs. This TCR was recovered from a man in his late teens or twenties in good health and CMV-seropositive. For the CDR3, the DNA is TGTGCCTGGGGGGTGGGGGGAGGCGAGCAGTTCTTC. It encodes CAWGVGGGEQFF.